The TCR beta chain under discussion was sequenced for a study of T cells in Graves' hyperthyroidism and ophthalmopathy. General study points: A model using 13 V-J features told ophthalmopathy apart from stable hyperthyroidism.

It was RNA transcripts that yielded the amplified TCR beta CDR3 regions. The TCR CDR3 was amplified in a first-round RT-PCR using the HTBI primer set. TCRdb passed the multiplex PCR reads through MiXCR, listing each CDR3 protein once. The table lists 700,000 to 950,000 distinct CDR3 sequences, 30% to 40% of them singletons. This clonotype was observed many times. The antigen remains undetermined. Trimming took 8 bases from V and 8 from J, leaving 15 bases between them. This CDR3 region has 12 residues. Germline values: CDR1 SNHLY, CDR2 FYNNEI. Patients were aged 18 to 65, had disease duration under 2 months, and had newly diagnosed hyperthyroidism. Those patients with uncontrolled infection, other autoimmune disease, pregnancy or lactation were excluded. PBMCs stemmed from approximately 9.1 ml fresh peripheral blood.

This rearrangement joins TRBV2 to TRBJ1-2, with TRBD1 as a possible D gene (6 bases). This TCR derives from a middle-aged woman with Graves' hyperthyroidism. Sequencing used blood. This chain's CDR3 is CASGSRGTGYTF. As DNA, the CDR3 is TGTGCCAGCGGCTCAAGGGGGACGGGCTACACCTTC.